Listed here are 32 T cell receptor beta chains from one sample, sequenced in a study of blood T cell repertoires in COVID-19. Clones were read by immunoSEQ multiplex PCR, and TCRdb kept only the in-frame ones, dropping some. This table has some 250,000 clones, under 95% appearing once. Source material: PBMCs or T cells enriched from blood (not recorded which). The receptors were gathered from a woman aged 35 to 49 with acute COVID-19.

The CDR3: CASSPPEKVEQYF. CDR3 bases: TGTGCCAGCTCACCACCGGAGAAGGTAGAGCAGTACTTC. The chain links TRBV18 to TRBJ2-7; D remains ambiguous. This CDR3 comprises 13 residues. Germline loops: CDR1 KGHSH, CDR2 LQKENI. V was clipped by 0 bases and J by 7 bases, with 10 bases between them.

The rearrangement links TRBV6-5 to TRBJ1-5; D unclear. CDR1 and CDR2 (germline): MNHEY, SVGAGI. This CDR3 spans 14 amino acids. Trimming stripped 6 bases from V and 3 bases from J, with 12 bases between. CDR3 coding DNA: TGTGCCAGCAGGTCTACCACCAACAATCAGCCCCAGCATTTT. Its protein is CASRSTTNNQPQHF.

This chain joins TRBV10-3 and TRBJ1-6, with TRBD1 identical over 7 bases. With 7 bases clipped from V and 5 bases from J, the junction kept 5 bases outside the gene matches. This CDR3 spans 14 amino acids. Germline V gene sequence: CDR1 ENHRY, CDR2 SYGVKD. The CDR3 bases are TGTGCCATCAAAAAGGGGGCGGATAATTCACCCCTCCACTTT. Translating gives CAIKKGADNSPLHF.

This rearrangement joins TRBV3-1 (or the pseudogene TRBV3-2) to TRBJ1-1; 9 nucleotides line up with TRBD1. This CDR3 has 20 amino acids. Germline loops: CDR1 LGHDT, CDR2 YNNKEL (reference sequence). Losses at the gene ends were 4 bases for V and 4 bases for J; bases not matched to a gene: 22. CDR3 protein: CASSPRPGTGLWPSGTEAFF. DNA for the CDR3: TGTGCCAGCAGCCCACGTCCCGGGACAGGGCTGTGGCCGTCAGGCACTGAAGCTTTCTTT.

The table lists this clone with a count of one. The chain couples TRBV28 to TRBJ2-1; weak D call: TRBD1 (5 bases). CDR3 length: 17 residues. CDR1 is MDHEN, CDR2 SYDVKM, per germline. V dropped 1 base and J dropped 5 bases, with 18 bases sitting between them. Here the CDR3 DNA reads TGTGCCAGCAGTTTATCAAGAAGGCAGGGCTTCAACAATGAGCAGTTCTTC. It yields the protein CASSLSRRQGFNNEQFF.

V is TRBV7-2 and J is TRBJ2-7; possible D gene TRBD2, 7 bases. The CDR3 consists of 13 residues. The germline CDR1 and CDR2 sequences are SGHTA and FQGNSA. Deletions cut 2 bases from V and 6 bases from J, with 11 bases between. The DNA of the CDR3 is TGTGCCAGCAGCTTAATGGGGGGGCTCGAGCAGTACTTC. Translation: CASSLMGGLEQYF.

The V gene is TRBV9, the J gene TRBJ2-7; the D gene is possibly TRBD1 (6 bases). Trimming shortened V by 2 bases and J by 1 base, and 10 bases separated the two germline ends. Germline V CDR1 and CDR2: SGDLS, YYNGEE. This CDR3 is built from 14 residues. The DNA for the CDR3 is TGTGCCAGCAGCGTTGAGGGGACATCCTACGAGCAGTACTTC. This encodes CASSVEGTSYEQYF.

This clone was observed once. This chain connects TRBV5-6 to TRBJ2-5; TRBD1 matches 12 bases. CDR3 size: 18 residues. Germline V gives CDR1 SGHDT, CDR2 YYEEEE. V shed 4 bases, J shed 1 base, and the junction held 11 bases outside the gene matches. The CDR3 bases are TGTGCCAGCAGCCTGGGACAGGGGGCGCATATGGTCCAAGAGACCCAGTACTTC. The encoded protein is CASSLGQGAHMVQETQYF.

Only one count was recorded for this clone. The gene calls are TRBV2 and TRBJ2-2; D perhaps matches TRBD2 (5 bases). CDR1 is SNHLY, CDR2 FYNNEI, per germline. V was pared by 6 bases and J by 4 bases, with 12 bases between. The CDR3 has 14 amino acids. The CDR3, as DNA: TGTGCCAGCAGGACGGACTCAGGCACCGGGGAGCTGTTTTTT. This encodes CASRTDSGTGELFF.

This clone has more than one count but fewer than ten. The same CDR3 is also encoded by other DNA sequences in this sample. The chain combines TRBV7-9 with TRBJ1-1, with D maybe TRBD1 (6 bases). CDR3 length equals 13 residues. The germline gives CDR1 SEHNR, CDR2 FQNEAQ (reference sequence). V shed 5 bases and J shed 2 bases, with 9 bases lying between them. CDR3 coding DNA: TGTGCCAGCAGCCCCAGGGGAAACACTGAAGCTTTCTTT. This gives the protein CASSPRGNTEAFF.

This chain connects TRBV2 to TRBJ1-2; TRBD1 might be the D (5 bases). The V gene's germline CDR1 is SNHLY and CDR2 FYNNEI. Trimming took 4 bases from V and 11 from J, leaving 14 bases between them. The CDR3 has 12 amino acids. The CDR3 DNA reads as TGTGCCAGCAGTGTTGACAGCCTGAGATACACCTTC. Translated, it gives CASSVDSLRYTF.

The V gene is TRBV2, the J gene TRBJ2-1; D remains unclear. Between the trimmed V and J ends, which lost 3 bases and 6 bases, there was a span of 9 bases. This CDR3 spans 13 amino acids. Germline V CDR1 and CDR2: SNHLY, FYNNEI. The CDR3 sequence: CASSDLPGNEQFF. The CDR3 DNA sequence: TGTGCCAGCAGTGACCTACCGGGCAATGAGCAGTTCTTC.

The chain couples TRBV9 to TRBJ1-2; 11 nucleotides agree with TRBD1. There are 16 residues in the CDR3. Unmatched junction bases numbered 7, after V lost 4 bases and J lost 2 bases. The germline CDR1 and CDR2 sequences are SGDLS and YYNGEE. Written as DNA, the CDR3 is TGTGCCAGCAGCAACTCGGGACAGGGGGGCAACTATGGCTACACCTTC. Translating it yields CASSNSGQGGNYGYTF.

CDR3 loop: CSASPSGRETQYF. The CDR3 DNA sequence: TGCAGTGCTAGTCCTAGCGGAAGAGAGACCCAGTACTTC. This chain connects TRBV20-1 to TRBJ2-5; 7 bases are shared with TRBD2. V dropped 3 bases and J dropped 4; count of bases not matched to a gene: 5. CDR1 and CDR2 (germline): DFQATT, SNEGSKA (reference sequence). The CDR3 is 13 residues long.

The genes are TRBV18 and TRBJ1-3; 7 nucleotides align to TRBD1. The CDR3 spans 14 residues. CDR1 and CDR2 (germline): KGHSH, LQKENI. Unmatched junction bases numbered 5, after V lost 3 bases and J lost 6 bases. The CDR3 nucleotides read TGTGCCAGCTCACCCCAGGGGGTGGAAAACACCATATATTTT. Protein sequence: CASSPQGVENTIYF.

The V call is TRBV5-1, the J call TRBJ2-5; D is uncertain. CDR1 SGHRS and CDR2 YFSETQ come from the germline V gene. Trimming shortened V by 3 bases and J by 4 bases, and 10 bases separated the two germline ends. The CDR3 loop spans 13 amino acids. This CDR3 reads CASSSAASETQYF. Here the CDR3 DNA reads TGCGCCAGCAGCTCGGCGGCCTCAGAGACCCAGTACTTC.

The chain uses TRBV23-1 and TRBJ2-7, with D possibly TRBD2 on 6 matching bases. TRBV23-1 is filed as an ORF, its function uncertain. Trimming shortened V by 0 bases and J by 0 bases, and 18 bases separated the two germline ends. The CDR3 is 18 amino acids. The CDR3 sequence: CASSQSGSGGPFSYEQYF. As DNA, the CDR3 is TGCGCCAGCAGTCAATCGGGTAGCGGAGGGCCCTTCTCCTACGAGCAGTACTTC.

CDR3 region: CASSLSPRGGIDYGYTF. CDR3 sequence (DNA): TGTGCCAGCAGTTTATCTCCCAGGGGTGGGATCGACTATGGCTACACCTTC. The chain joins TRBV27 to TRBJ1-2, with D maybe TRBD1 (6 bases). This CDR3 contains 17 residues. CDR1 and CDR2 from the germline V gene are MNHEY and SMNVEV (reference sequence). Deletions cut 0 bases from V and 3 bases from J, with 17 bases between.

The chain links TRBV5-6 to TRBJ2-7, with TRBD1 matching 9 bases. From germline, CDR1 is SGHDT and CDR2 YYEEEE. J was trimmed by 2 bases and V by 4 bases; bases with no gene match: 4. The CDR3 consists of 14 residues. CDR3 residues: CASSGTGLTYEQYF. The DNA of the CDR3 is TGTGCCAGCAGCGGGACAGGGCTGACCTACGAGCAGTACTTC.

The chain uses TRBV7-2 and TRBJ2-1; D call uncertain. V dropped 0 bases and J dropped 3 bases, with 9 bases sitting between them. Germline V lookup: CDR1 SGHTA, CDR2 FQGNSA. CDR3 length: 15 residues. DNA for the CDR3: TGTGCCAGCAGCTTAGCCAGGCCTCTCTACAATGAGCAGTTCTTC. Translated: CASSLARPLYNEQFF.

This clone was detected a few times. V gene TRBV6-2 or TRBV6-3 combines with J gene TRBJ2-7, with a tentative D call TRBD1 (6 bases). CDR3 length equals 16 residues. Germline-derived CDR1 and CDR2 are MNHEY and SVGEGT. V was pared by 0 bases and J by 8 bases, with 20 bases between. The CDR3 DNA follows: TGTGCCAGCAGTTACTCAACTTCCAGGGGACCCCCGAAGCAGTACTTC. Amino acid sequence: CASSYSTSRGPPKQYF.

The J gene is TRBJ1-4, the V gene TRBV28; 8 positions agree with TRBD1. The CDR3 has 17 residues. V trimming: 3 bases; J trimming: 6 bases; junction bases outside the gene matches: 12. Germline V CDR1 and CDR2: MDHEN, SYDVKM. The CDR3 nucleotides read TGTGCCAGCAGTTTTCTGGGCAGAGGACAGGGCCATGAAAAACTGTTTTTT. Its protein is CASSFLGRGQGHEKLFF. Together with reference TRBV28 and TRBJ1-4, the CDR3 gives the full variable domain: DVKVTQSSRYLVKRTGEKVFLECVQDMDHENMFWYRQDPGLGLRLIYFSYDVKMKEKGDIPEGYSVSREKKERFSLILESASTNQTSMYLCASSFLGRGQGHEKLFFGSGTQLSVL.

The J gene is TRBJ2-2, the V gene TRBV5-1; D might be TRBD2 (6 bases). Deletions cut 1 base from V and 6 bases from J, with 13 bases between. Germline CDR1 is SGHRS and CDR2 is YFSETQ. The CDR3 is made up of 15 amino acids. CDR3 coding DNA: TGCGCCAGCAGCTTGAGTTTTCCGGGGGCCGGGGAGCTGTTTTTT. Protein product: CASSLSFPGAGELFF.

This clone was picked up many times. The chain recombines TRBV2 with TRBJ1-5; 8 bases fit TRBD1. J gave up 5 bases and V 6 bases, and 6 bases lay outside the gene matches. From germline, CDR1 is SNHLY and CDR2 FYNNEI. The CDR3 sequence is 14 residues long. CDR3 nucleotide sequence: TGTGCCAGCAGGGGGGACAGGTCTCATCAGCCCCAGCATTTT. Translating gives CASRGDRSHQPQHF. The variable domain in full, completed from reference TRBV2 and TRBJ1-5, reads EPEVTQTPSHQVTQMGQEVILRCVPISNHLYFYWYRQILGQKVEFLVSFYNNEISEKSEIFDDQFSVERPDGSNFTLKIRSTKLEDSAMYFCASRGDRSHQPQHFGDGTRLSIL.

The V call is TRBV30, the J call TRBJ1-6, with a possible D match to TRBD1 (6 bases). Germline-derived CDR1 and CDR2 are GTSNPN and SVGIG (reference sequence). Trimming took off 0 bases at V and 5 bases at J, with 14 bases between the two ends. The CDR3 is 16 residues long. The CDR3 reads CAWSVTGQLNNSPLHF. The CDR3 DNA sequence: TGTGCCTGGAGTGTAACAGGACAGCTCAATAATTCACCCCTCCACTTT.

V and J are TRBV6-1 and TRBJ1-1; D uncertain. The germline CDR1 and CDR2 sequences are MNHNS and SASEGT. The CDR3 extends over 16 amino acids. V lost 3 bases to trimming and J lost 1 base, with 15 bases between them. Written as DNA, the CDR3 is TGTGCCAGCAGTGATCCTGGTAGTCCCGAGAACACTGAAGCTTTCTTT. Translation gives CASSDPGSPENTEAFF.

The genes are TRBV24-1 and TRBJ2-4; D gene uncertain. Germline V gene sequence: CDR1 KGHDR, CDR2 SFDVKD. V was cut by 2 bases and J by 7 bases, with 5 bases left in between. The CDR3 runs 12 residues. CDR3 sequence: CATSDYRNIQYF. CDR3 DNA: TGTGCCACCAGTGATTACCGGAACATTCAGTACTTC.

A single count supports this clone. The chain joins TRBV7-9 to TRBJ1-2, with TRBD1 matching over 10 bases. V was pared by 5 bases and J by 0 bases, with 12 bases of the junction left unmatched. Germline V gene data show CDR1 as SEHNR and CDR2 as FQNEAQ (reference sequence). The CDR3 runs 18 residues. The CDR3 bases are TGTGCCAGCAGCGCCTCCCCGGGACAGGGGATTACTAACTATGGCTACACCTTC. It codes for CASSASPGQGITNYGYTF.

This chain uses TRBV7-9 with TRBJ2-2; D is perhaps TRBD1 (6 bases). Between the trimmed V and J ends, which lost 5 bases and 1 base, there was a span of 14 bases. Germline CDR1 SEHNR, CDR2 FQNEAQ (reference sequence). CDR3 length: 16 amino acids. For the CDR3, the DNA is TGTGCCAGCAGCCGAGAGACAGGATTGAACACCGGGGAGCTGTTTTTT. This translates into CASSRETGLNTGELFF.

For the CDR3, the DNA is TGTGCCAGCAGCCGACAGGAGATCCAAGAGACCCAGTACTTC. Protein: CASSRQEIQETQYF. The chain links TRBV28 to TRBJ2-5; D might be TRBD1 (6 bases). The CDR3 is 14 residues long. V lost 6 bases and J lost 1, with 12 bases in between. Germline V gene data show CDR1 as MDHEN and CDR2 as SYDVKM.

The V and J genes are TRBV27 and TRBJ1-2; a possible D gene is TRBD1 (6 bases). This CDR3 has 13 amino acids. The V gene lost 2 bases and the J gene lost 13 bases, with 17 bases spanning the gap. CDR1 is MNHEY, CDR2 SMNVEV, per germline (reference sequence). The CDR3 DNA reads TGTGCCAGCAGTTTACGGACAGCCGCGAATTGCACCTTC. Amino acids: CASSLRTAANCTF.

The count of this clone is one. The genes are TRBV24-1 and TRBJ1-1, with TRBD1 as a possible D gene (6 bases). CDR1 is KGHDR, CDR2 SFDVKD, per germline. This CDR3 is 14 amino acids long. Trimming removed 7 bases at V and 3 bases at J, with 14 bases between. The CDR3 region is CATRGTGYDTEAFF. CDR3 coding DNA: TGTGCCACCAGGGGTACAGGGTATGACACTGAAGCTTTCTTT.